Listed below are T cell receptor beta chains from one sample, sequenced in a study of blood T cells in healthy people across ages. TCRdb independently ran MiXCR on the 5' RACE reads; one entry per CDR3 protein. The sample carries about 1.4 million distinct CDR3 sequences, 59% recorded once. The source material was blood. Receptors were obtained from a man in his late teens or twenties in good health. The CDR3 runs from the conserved cysteine through the conserved F or W. Each record gives: clone size, J gene, D gene, V gene, CDR3 DNA, CDR3 protein. The D gene is left open where the match is weak. Clone size is not always given. Where it is, it says once, few, many or a class for expanded clones.

>NA|TRBJ2-5|NA|TRBV20-1
TGCAGTGCTAGAGCATTCGATGAGCAGTACTTC
CSARAFDEQYF
>NA|TRBJ2-7|NA|TRBV7-9
TGTGCCAGCAGTTTATGGGTCTACGAGCAGTACTTC
CASSLWVYEQYF
>NA|TRBJ2-1|TRBD2|TRBV6-5
TGTGCCAGCAGTTACGGTGTCGGGGGGGGCCCTTCCTACAATGAGCAGTTCTTC
CASSYGVGGGPSYNEQFF
>many|TRBJ2-3|NA|TRBV2
TGTGCCAGCGACGGGGCGGTGATTAGCACAGATACGCAGTATTTT
CASDGAVISTDTQYF
>NA|TRBJ1-1|TRBD1|TRBV29-1
TGCAGCGTTGTCGACAGGGAGGGCACTGAAGCTTTCTTT
CSVVDREGTEAFF
>NA|TRBJ2-7|TRBD2|TRBV5-5
TGTGCCAGCAGCTCCGGGACTAGCGGGATTGAGCAGTACTTC
CASSSGTSGIEQYF
>NA|TRBJ2-1|NA|TRBV27
TGTGCCTCCTCAAAGGCGGGCAATGAGCAGTTCTTC
CASSKAGNEQFF
>NA|TRBJ2-3|NA|TRBV12-3/TRBV12-4
TGTGCCAGCAGTCCCCCCGGGACTCAGGGTACGCAGTATTTT
CASSPPGTQGTQYF
>NA|TRBJ1-2|TRBD1|TRBV20-1
TGCAGTGCGACAAGGGACAGGGGGATTTATGGCTACACCTTC
CSATRDRGIYGYTF
>NA|TRBJ1-2|TRBD1|TRBV5-5
TGTGCCAGCAGCTCCTCGCCGGGGACAGGGCTCTATGGCTACACCTTC
CASSSSPGTGLYGYTF
>NA|TRBJ1-1|NA|TRBV29-1
TGCAGCGTTGAACATGACACTGAGGCTTTCTTT
CSVEHDTEAFF
>few|TRBJ2-6|NA|TRBV24-1
TGTGCCACCAGTTTGTCTGGGGCCAACGTCCTGACTTTC
CATSLSGANVLTF
>once|TRBJ1-6|NA|TRBV20-1
TGCAGTACGACGACAGGCCTCTCTTCACCCCTCCACTTT
CSTTTGLSSPLHF
>NA|TRBJ2-1|NA|TRBV14
TGTGCCAGCAGCCAATCGGCAGGGAGGCTGAATGAGCAGTTCTTC
CASSQSAGRLNEQFF
>NA|TRBJ2-3|NA|TRBV5-1
TGCGCCAGCAGCTTCCTAGCGTCAGCAGATACGCAGTATTTT
CASSFLASADTQYF
>NA|TRBJ2-5|TRBD2|TRBV4-3
TGCGCCAGCAGCCCATACCAGGGATTAGCGGGAGAGACCCAGTACTTC
CASSPYQGLAGETQYF
>NA|TRBJ2-7|TRBD1|TRBV27
TGTGCCAGCAGTCCCCCGGACAGGGTAGCCTACGAGCAGTACTTC
CASSPPDRVAYEQYF
>NA|TRBJ2-3|TRBD2|TRBV20-1
TGCAGTGCCGCCGGGACTAGCGGGCCTCGATCAGATACGCAGTATTTT
CSAAGTSGPRSDTQYF
>NA|TRBJ2-5|NA|TRBV12-3/TRBV12-4
TGTGCCAGCACCCCGAGTAGCGGCCAAGAGACCCAGTACTTC
CASTPSSGQETQYF
>few|TRBJ1-2|NA|TRBV12-3/TRBV12-4
TGTGCCAGCAGCCCCACAGACAACTATGGCTACACCTTC
CASSPTDNYGYTF
>NA|TRBJ2-2|TRBD2|TRBV29-1
TGCAGCGTTCTAGCGGGAGGGGGGAGTAACGGGGAGCTGTTTTTT
CSVLAGGGSNGELFF
>NA|TRBJ2-2|NA|TRBV29-1
TGCAGCGCCGAGATAGGGAGGTCCACCGGGGAGCTGTTTTTT
CSAEIGRSTGELFF
>NA|TRBJ1-5|NA|TRBV10-3
TGTGCCATCAGTGAGTCGGGGTCTCAGCCCCAGCATTTT
CAISESGSQPQHF
>NA|TRBJ2-1|NA|TRBV13
TGTGCCAGCAGCCCCATTGGCCAAACGTCAGACAATGAGCAGTTCTTC
CASSPIGQTSDNEQFF
>many|TRBJ2-4|NA|TRBV28
TGTGCCAGCAGTTTACCACTAGCCAAAAACATTCAGTACTTC
CASSLPLAKNIQYF
>few|TRBJ2-1|TRBD2|TRBV25-1
TGTGCCAGCAGTGAGAGGGAGTGGAAAAGCGGGGGGCGAGACAATGAGCAGTTCTTC
CASSEREWKSGGRDNEQFF
>few|TRBJ2-7|NA|TRBV29-1
TGCAGCGTTGAAGGGGGGGGCGCGGGTACCTACGAGCAGTACTTC
CSVEGGGAGTYEQYF
>few|TRBJ2-6|NA|TRBV12-3/TRBV12-4
TGTGCCAGCAGTTCCGGGGTCCCTGGGGCCAACGTCCTGACTTTC
CASSSGVPGANVLTF
>few|TRBJ2-7|TRBD1|TRBV25-1
TGTGCCAGCAGTGAGCCCGGACAGGACCTCTACGAGCAGTACTTC
CASSEPGQDLYEQYF